The entry that follows covers one T cell receptor beta chain sequence. This entry is derived from a study of T-cell reconstitution after alpha-beta-depleted transplantation in children. Unique molecular identifiers tagged the TCRbeta library. Via MiXCR, TCRdb re-called the PCR reads, giving one row per CDR3 protein. The sample contains about 610,000 distinct CDR3 sequences, about 10% of which appear only once. The CDR3 runs 15 residues. The chain couples TRBV21-1 to TRBJ2-2; the table's D call TRBD1 went unverified against the DNA. TRBV21-1 is classified as a pseudogene. Sequenced material: PBMCs from the stem cell graft donor, taken from the stem cell graft. The sequence came from a human donor who donated a stem cell graft to a child with acute myeloid leukemia. In DNA form, the CDR3 reads TGTGCCAGCAGCCACAAGCGGGAGGGGGACGGGGAGCTGTTTTTT. Protein sequence: CASSHKREGDGELFF.